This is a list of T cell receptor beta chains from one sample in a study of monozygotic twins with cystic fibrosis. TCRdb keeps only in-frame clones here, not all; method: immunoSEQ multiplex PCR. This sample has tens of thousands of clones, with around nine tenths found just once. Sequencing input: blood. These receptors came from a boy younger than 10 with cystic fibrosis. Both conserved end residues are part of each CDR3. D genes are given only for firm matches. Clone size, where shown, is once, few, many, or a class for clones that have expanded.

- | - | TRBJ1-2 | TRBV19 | TGTGCCAGTCACGGGGACATATCTAACTATGGCTACACCTTC | CASHGDISNYGYTF
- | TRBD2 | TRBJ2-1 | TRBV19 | TGTGCCAGTAGTATCGTTGGACTAGCGGGGGGCTACAATGAGCAGTTCTTC | CASSIVGLAGGYNEQFF
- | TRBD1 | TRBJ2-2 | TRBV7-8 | TGTGCCAGTATTCGGGACAGGGTTTATCAGGCCGGGGAGCTGTTTTTT | CASIRDRVYQAGELFF
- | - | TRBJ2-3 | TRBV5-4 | TGTGCCAGCAGCTTGAAAGGGGACGATACGCAGTATTTT | CASSLKGDDTQYF
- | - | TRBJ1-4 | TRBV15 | TGTGCCACCAGCAGGACGGAGGGGCGTAATGAAAAACTGTTTTTT | CATSRTEGRNEKLFF
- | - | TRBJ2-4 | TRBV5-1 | TGCGCCAGCAGCAGGGACTTGTCCAAAAACATTCAGTACTTC | CASSRDLSKNIQYF
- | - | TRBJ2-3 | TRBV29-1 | TGCAGCGTTGGGATTGCCAGACGAGATACGCAGTATTTT | CSVGIARRDTQYF
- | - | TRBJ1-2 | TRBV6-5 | TGTGCCAGCAGTTACGTACAGGGAGGGCACTATGGCTACACCTTC | CASSYVQGGHYGYTF
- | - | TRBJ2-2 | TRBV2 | TGTGCCAGCAGTAGCCGGGAGACCGGGGAGCTGTTTTTT | CASSSRETGELFF
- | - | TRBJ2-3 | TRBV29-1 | TGCAGCGTTGGGTCCGATGGGGATACGCAGTATTTT | CSVGSDGDTQYF
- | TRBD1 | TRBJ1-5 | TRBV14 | TGTGCCAGCAGCCCGACAGGGGGAGGCAATCAGCCCCAGCATTTT | CASSPTGGGNQPQHF
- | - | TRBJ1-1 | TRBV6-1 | TGTGCCAGCATGGAACTTCTGAACACTGAAGCTTTCTTT | CASMELLNTEAFF
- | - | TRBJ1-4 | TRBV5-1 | TGCGCCAGCAGCTCCCTAGGCGGCGCAACTAATGAAAAACTGTTTTTT | CASSSLGGATNEKLFF
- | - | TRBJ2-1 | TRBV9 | TGTGCCAGCAGCGTATCCGGTTATGAGCAGTTCTTC | CASSVSGYEQFF
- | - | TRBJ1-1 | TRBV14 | TGTGCCAGCAGCCAAGGGGCGGCGCCAGCTTTCTTT | CASSQGAAPAFF
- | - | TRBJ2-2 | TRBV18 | TGTGCCAGCTCACGTCCTTTCGGGACCGCGAACACCGGGGAGCTGTTTTTT | CASSRPFGTANTGELFF
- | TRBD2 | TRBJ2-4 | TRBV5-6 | TGTGCCAGCAGGCTGGGACTAGCGGGGGAAAACATTCAGTACTTC | CASRLGLAGENIQYF
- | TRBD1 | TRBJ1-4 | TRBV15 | TGTGCCACCAGCAGAGTGCCAGGGGGCGTGTACGAAAAACTGTTTTTT | CATSRVPGGVYEKLFF
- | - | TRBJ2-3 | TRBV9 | TGTGCCAGCAGCGTAGGAGGGGATCGCACAGATACGCAGTATTTT | CASSVGGDRTDTQYF
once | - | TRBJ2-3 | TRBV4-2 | TGTGCCAGCAGCCAAGATCCCACCGCGCCAGATACGCAGTATTTT | CASSQDPTAPDTQYF
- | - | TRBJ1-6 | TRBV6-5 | TGTGCCAGCAGTTTTCAGGGGAGCTCCTATAATTCACCCCTCCACTTT | CASSFQGSSYNSPLHF
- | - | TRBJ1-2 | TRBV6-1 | TGTGCCGCCTGGATGATGGCTTGGGGCTACACCTTC | CAAWMMAWGYTF
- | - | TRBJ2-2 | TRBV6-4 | TGTGCCAGCAGTTCTAGACGAGCCGGGGAGCTGTTTTTT | CASSSRRAGELFF
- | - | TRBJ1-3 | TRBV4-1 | TGCGCCAGCAGCCAAGCCGAGGTTTCTGGAAACACCATATATTTT | CASSQAEVSGNTIYF
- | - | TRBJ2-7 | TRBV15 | TGTGCCACCAGCAGAGACAGGGTCAGCTCCTACGAGCAGTACTTC | CATSRDRVSSYEQYF
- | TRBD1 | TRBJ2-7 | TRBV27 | TGTGCCAGCAGTATAAACAGGGGGCATTACGAGCAGTACTTC | CASSINRGHYEQYF
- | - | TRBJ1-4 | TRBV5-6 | TGTGCCAGCAGCTCACAGGGTATAGGACCTAATGAAAAACTGTTTTTT | CASSSQGIGPNEKLFF
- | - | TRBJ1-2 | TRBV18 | TGTGCCAGCTCACCAGAGGGCTATGGCTACACCTTC | CASSPEGYGYTF
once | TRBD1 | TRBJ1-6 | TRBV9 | TGTGCCAGCAGCGGGACAGGGTCGGAAAATTCACCCCTCCACTTT | CASSGTGSENSPLHF
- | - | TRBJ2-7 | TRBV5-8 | TGTGCCAGCAGCTTGGTGCACTCCTACGAGCAGTACTTC | CASSLVHSYEQYF
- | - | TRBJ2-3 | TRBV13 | TGTGCCAGCAGCTCCCGGCGGTCGGGGGACCACACAGATACGCAGTATTTT | CASSSRRSGDHTDTQYF
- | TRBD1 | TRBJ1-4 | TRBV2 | TGTGCCAGCAGTGAAAGAACAGGGGTTTATGAAAAACTGTTTTTT | CASSERTGVYEKLFF
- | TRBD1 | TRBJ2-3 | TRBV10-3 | TGTGCCATCAGCTTGACAGGGGACACAGATACGCAGTATTTT | CAISLTGDTDTQYF
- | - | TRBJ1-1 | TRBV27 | TGTGCCAGCAGTTTAGAGGGTCTTACTGAAGCTTTCTTT | CASSLEGLTEAFF
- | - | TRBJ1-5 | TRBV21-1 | TGTGCTGGGGGGGGGCAGCCCCAGCATTTT | CAGGGQPQHF
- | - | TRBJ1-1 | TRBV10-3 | TGTGCCATCAAGAGGGAAGGAGTCACTGAAGCTTTCTTT | CAIKREGVTEAFF
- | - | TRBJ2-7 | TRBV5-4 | TGTGCCAGCAGCTTGTGGGCCGGAACCTACGAGCAGTACTTC | CASSLWAGTYEQYF
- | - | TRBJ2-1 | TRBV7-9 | TGTGCCAGCAGCTTTCACAATGAGCAGTTCTTC | CASSFHNEQFF
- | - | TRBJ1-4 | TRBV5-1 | TGCGCCAGCAGCTTGGTGGGGGGTGAAAAACTGTTTTTT | CASSLVGGEKLFF
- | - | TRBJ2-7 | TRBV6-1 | TGTGCCAGCAGTGAAGCGGATTCTTCCTACGAGCAGTACTTC | CASSEADSSYEQYF
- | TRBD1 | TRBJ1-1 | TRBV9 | TGTGCCAGCAGCTTTCGGACAGGGGAGAGCACTGAAGCTTTCTTT | CASSFRTGESTEAFF
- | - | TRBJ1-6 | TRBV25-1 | TGTGCCAGCAGTGCCGGGACCCATCTTAATTCACCCCTCCACTTT | CASSAGTHLNSPLHF
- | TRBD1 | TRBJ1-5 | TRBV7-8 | TGTGCCAGCAGCTTCGGGACAGGGATTCAAGGGCCCCAGCATTTT | CASSFGTGIQGPQHF
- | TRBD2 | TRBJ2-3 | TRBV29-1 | TGCAGCGTTGAATCCCCGGGACTAGCGGGCACAGATACGCAGTATTTT | CSVESPGLAGTDTQYF
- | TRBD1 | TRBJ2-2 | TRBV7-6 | TGTGCCAGCAGCTTAGGGCCCGGACAGGCGGGCACCGGGGAGCTGTTTTTT | CASSLGPGQAGTGELFF